This T cell receptor (beta chain) was retrieved from a study of T cells after yellow fever vaccination (dated by TCRdb to about 2019). Background for the entire study: Libraries from fractions with low cell numbers were prepared with the SMART-Seq v4 Ultra Low Input RNA kit. To follow T-cell clones before and after both primary and booster YFV17D yellow fever vaccination, bulk TCR alpha and beta repertoires underwent longitudinal sequencing. The cohort comprised two healthy male donors, one aged 18 to 29 and one aged 30 to 40 years. Blood was collected at multiple timepoints before and after primary and secondary immunization, and bulk PBMC replicates and cell subsets were isolated. The full study reports these points: Only a couple of donors were included in the study, so the extent to which the findings can be generalized is limited. The secondary T-cell response was weaker than the primary response but faster, peaking on day 5 instead of day 15. After the booster, most clones that had expanded after primary vaccination were detected again (around 96% of CD4 and more than 80% of CD8), suggesting broad maintenance of memory. Computational filtering was required because FACS-sorted repertoires could contain abundant contaminating clonotypes from the bulk population. A small share of clonotypes occurred in both CD4 and CD8 compartments, likely arising from convergent recombination.

TCR cDNA was synthesized by 5'RACE template switching, through which a universal primer site and unique molecular identifiers were introduced. Priming of cDNA synthesis was performed from both the TCR alpha and TCR beta constant segments. Libraries were amplified in two PCR steps, with sample barcodes and sequencing adapters added in the second step. Sequencing of libraries was done on Illumina HiSeq 2500 (2x100 bp) or NovaSeq (2x150 bp). The authors' pipeline ran thus. MIGEC handled demultiplexing of reads and collapsing into UMI consensus sequences, while MiXCR performed V(D)J alignment. Vaccine-responding clonotypes were identified with edgeR using replicate PBMC samples, with FDR below 0.01 and a log2 fold change above 5 up to day 15 being required. Bulk clonotypes were assigned CD4 or CD8 identity according to which sequenced CD4 or CD8 repertoire held them at higher abundance. Clones were called with MiXCR by TCRdb after fastp trimmed the public reads at Q25, and only in-frame beta chains were retained. All rows with the same CDR3 protein become a single entry with the most common DNA and genes. The V and J calls, along with clone size, are taken from TCRdb and not from the paper's own processing. This sample holds 100,000 to 150,000 distinct CDR3 sequences; approximately 7.1% were observed only once. The ten top clones hold around 2.6% of the sample.

Trimming takes 3 bases off V and 5 bases off J; junction bases not matched to a gene: 0. CDR1 and CDR2 are read off the germline V gene as SGDLS and YYNGEE. The CDR3 covers 12 residues, taking in both the cysteine and the phenylalanine. Only the CDR3 part of the read is kept: 36 bases, read in frame from the first base. This sample's treatment or condition label indicates: live attenuated yellow fever vaccine strain. A standard Ficoll-Paque protocol was used to isolate PBMCs from peripheral blood. Dynabeads CD4 and CD8 positive selection kits were used to isolate CD4 and CD8 T-cell fractions. TriZol was used to extract RNA from bulk PBMCs, from CD4 and CD8 fractions, and from dextramer-positive and dextramer-negative fractions. There are many counts of this clonotype. This receptor's antigen is unknown. There are no base qualities to consult, and no much larger clone falls within one base.

This receptor was taken from a man in his late teens or twenties who received the YFV17D yellow fever vaccine. This chain joins TRBV9 to TRBJ2-3; 7 of the junction bases match TRBD2. The sample consisted of CD4+ T cells sorted from PBMCs, taken about 41 days after the first yellow fever vaccination. The encoded CDR3 is CASSGGGDTQYF. The sequence in DNA is TGTGCCAGCAGCGGGGGGGGAGATACGCAGTATTTT.